The clone carrying this TCR beta chain was observed a handful of times. Its antigen remains unknown. This sample is part of a study of T cell repertoires in cytomegalovirus infection. Study context: Indicated by public TCR beta signatures were CMV infection and matching HLA type.

One entry per CDR3 protein, called by TCRdb with MiXCR from the reads. The sample lists fewer than 700,000 distinct CDR3 sequences, 24% occurring once. The germline V gene encodes CDR1 SEHNR and CDR2 FQNEAQ (reference sequence). The CDR3 is 14 residues long. Trimming cost V 4 bases and J 7 bases, with 14 bases left between them. Study-level results: CMV-specific HLA-C-restricted TCR beta clonotypes dominated the ex vivo response. Individuals carrying CMV plus the relevant HLA were identified by cumulative frequency of public TCR beta families.

The chain employs TRBV7-9 and TRBJ1-5; D is perhaps TRBD1 (6 bases). Specimen: CD8+ T cells from PBMCs. The TCR sequence derives from a human donor in good health (CMV status not recorded). Some clones in this sample may be carry-over from other donors' samples. CDR3 coding DNA: TGTGCCAGCAGCTCGGAACAGGGTTTCCAGCCCCAGCATTTT. Its protein product is CASSSEQGFQPQHF.